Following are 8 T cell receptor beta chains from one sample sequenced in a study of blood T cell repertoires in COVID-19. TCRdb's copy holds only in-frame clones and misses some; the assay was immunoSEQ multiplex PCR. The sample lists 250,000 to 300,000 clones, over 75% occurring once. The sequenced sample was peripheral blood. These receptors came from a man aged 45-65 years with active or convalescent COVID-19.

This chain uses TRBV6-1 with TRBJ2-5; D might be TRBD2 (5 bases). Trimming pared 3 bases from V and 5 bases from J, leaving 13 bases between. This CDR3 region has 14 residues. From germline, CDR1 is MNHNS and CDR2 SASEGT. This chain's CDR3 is CASSDRGRGETQYF. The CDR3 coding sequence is TGTGCCAGCAGTGATCGTGGTAGAGGGGAGACCCAGTACTTC.

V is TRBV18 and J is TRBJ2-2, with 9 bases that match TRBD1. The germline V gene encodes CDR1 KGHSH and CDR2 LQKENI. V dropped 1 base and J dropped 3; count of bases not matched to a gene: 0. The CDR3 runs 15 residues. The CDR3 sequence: CASSPRQGDTGELFF. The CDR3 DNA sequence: TGTGCCAGCTCACCACGACAGGGGGACACCGGGGAGCTGTTTTTT.

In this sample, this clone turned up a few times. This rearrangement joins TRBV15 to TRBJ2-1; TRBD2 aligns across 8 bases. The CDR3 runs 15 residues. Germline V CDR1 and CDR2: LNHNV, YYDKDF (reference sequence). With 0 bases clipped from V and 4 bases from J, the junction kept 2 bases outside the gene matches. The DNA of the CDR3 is TGTGCCACCAGCAGAGAGGCTAGCGGGTACAATGAGCAGTTCTTC. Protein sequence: CATSREASGYNEQFF.

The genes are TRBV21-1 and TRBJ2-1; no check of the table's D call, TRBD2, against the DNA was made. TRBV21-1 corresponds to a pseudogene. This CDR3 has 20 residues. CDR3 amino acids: CASSKALPTSGRALGNEQFF. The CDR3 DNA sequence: TGTGCCAGCAGCAAAGCGCTGCCGACTAGCGGGAGGGCCTTGGGGAATGAGCAGTTCTTC.

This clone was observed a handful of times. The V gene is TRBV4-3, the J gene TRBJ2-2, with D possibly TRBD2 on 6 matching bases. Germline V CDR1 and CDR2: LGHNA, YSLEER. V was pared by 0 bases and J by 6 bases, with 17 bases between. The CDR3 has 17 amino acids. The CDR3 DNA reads TGCGCCAGCAGCCAAGATGGAGGGCAGGGCTACGCCGGGGAGCTGTTTTTT. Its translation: CASSQDGGQGYAGELFF.

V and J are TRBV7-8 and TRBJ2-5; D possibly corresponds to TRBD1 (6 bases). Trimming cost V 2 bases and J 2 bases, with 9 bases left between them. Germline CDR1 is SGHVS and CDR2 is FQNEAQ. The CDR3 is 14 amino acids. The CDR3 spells CASSLRTEQETQYF. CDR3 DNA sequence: TGTGCCAGCAGCTTAAGGACAGAGCAAGAGACCCAGTACTTC. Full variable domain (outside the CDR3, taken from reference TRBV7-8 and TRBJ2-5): GAGVSQSPRYKVAKRGQDVALRCDPISGHVSLFWYQQALGQGPEFLTYFQNEAQLDKSGLPSDRFFAERPEGSVSTLKIQRTQQEDSAVYLCASSLRTEQETQYFGPGTRLLVL.

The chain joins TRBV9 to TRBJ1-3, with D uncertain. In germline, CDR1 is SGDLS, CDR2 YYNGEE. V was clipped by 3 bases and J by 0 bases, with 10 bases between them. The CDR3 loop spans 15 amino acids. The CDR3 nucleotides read TGTGCCAGCAGCGCCGGTCGTGGCTCTGGAAACACCATATATTTT. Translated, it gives CASSAGRGSGNTIYF.

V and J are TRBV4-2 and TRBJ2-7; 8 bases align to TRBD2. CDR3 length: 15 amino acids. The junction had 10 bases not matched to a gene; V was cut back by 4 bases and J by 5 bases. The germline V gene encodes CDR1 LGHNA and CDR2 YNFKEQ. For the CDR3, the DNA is TGTGCCAGCAGCCCTAGGACTAGCCTAGATCACGAGCAGTACTTC. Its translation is CASSPRTSLDHEQYF.